The present T cell receptor (beta chain) was sequenced within a study of T cells expressing NK-cell markers. Turning to the study itself: Seropositivity for HCMV was found in seven of the eight sequenced donors, with one seronegative. Study-level points and caveats: Several of the donors also had these clonotypes leading their CD3+CD56-NKG2C+ fraction.

Reanalyzing the 5' RACE reads, TCRdb keeps one entry per CDR3 protein, without DNA. The table lists 550,000 to 600,000 distinct CDR3 sequences. The length of the CDR3 is 14 residues. In the case of this clonotype: Antigen: not known.

Sequences were obtained from blood T cells: a sorted CD56 or NKG2C T cell subset, CD4+ or CD8+ T cells, or bulk PBMC T cells (not recorded which). V usage is TRBV12-3 or TRBV12-4 and J usage is TRBJ2-5; with no DNA, the TCRdb D assignment of TRBD2 cannot be verified. This TCR came from a man aged 18 to 29 in good health. This CDR3 reads CASSRRDSQETQYF.